One and the same sample provided the 15 T cell receptor beta chains below, sequenced in a study of cytomegalovirus exposure and HLA in healthy donors. PCR primers comprised 60 Vbeta and 13 Jbeta primers. The assay was immunoSEQ multiplex PCR, and TCRdb's table has in-frame clones only and misses some. In the table there are hundreds of thousands of clones, 77% of which are singletons. The sequencing sample was made of PBMCs. The receptors come from a woman aged 55-70 years in good health and CMV-seropositive.

This clone occurred a few times. The chain joins TRBV6-4 to TRBJ1-1; no clear D. The CDR3 is 13 residues long. V shed 7 bases and J shed 6 bases, with 15 bases lying between them. Per the germline V gene, CDR1 is MRHNA and CDR2 is SNTAGT. The CDR3 DNA is TGTGCCAGCATAAGACACCGAACGTCTGAAGCTTTCTTT. Amino acids: CASIRHRTSEAFF.

On this clone: The same CDR3 can be traced to other DNA sequences in this sample. The rearrangement joins TRBV11-2 to TRBJ1-2; no definite D call. Germline lookup yields CDR1 SGHAT and CDR2 FQNNGV. This CDR3 contains 13 residues. The V and J ends lost 1 base and 2 bases respectively, with 5 bases between them. CDR3 loop: CASSLGRNYGYTF. The DNA for the CDR3 is TGTGCCAGCAGCTTAGGCAGGAACTATGGCTACACCTTC.

The chain employs TRBV18 and TRBJ2-2, with 7 bases matching TRBD2. Unmatched junction bases numbered 10, after V lost 6 bases and J lost 6 bases. CDR1 is KGHSH and CDR2 is LQKENI in the germline V gene. The CDR3 totals 15 residues. CDR3 nucleotides: TGTGCCAGCTCCCCCCGGGCGGGAGTGGCCGGGGAGCTGTTTTTT. Its protein product is CASSPRAGVAGELFF.

This chain uses TRBV5-5 with TRBJ2-7; possibly TRBD2 for D (6 bases). Per germline, CDR1 SGHKS and CDR2 YYEKEE (reference sequence). V shed 3 bases and J shed 5 bases, with 15 bases lying between them. The length of the CDR3 is 14 residues. This CDR3 reads CASSSLSGSNEQYF. The CDR3 nucleotides read TGTGCCAGCAGCTCCCTGTCCGGGAGTAACGAGCAGTACTTC. The variable domain in full, completed from reference TRBV5-5 and TRBJ2-7, reads DAGVTQSPTHLIKTRGQQVTLRCSPISGHKSVSWYQQVLGQGPQFIFQYYEKEERGRGNFPDRFSARQFPNYSSELNVNALLLGDSALYLCASSSLSGSNEQYFGPGTRLTVT.

This clone was recorded once. This sequence joins TRBV7-3 and TRBJ1-1; a possible D gene is TRBD1 (6 bases). V was trimmed by 2 bases and J by 10 bases, leaving 14 bases between them. This CDR3 comprises 13 residues. Germline lookup yields CDR1 SGHTA and CDR2 FQGTGA. As DNA, the CDR3 is TGTGCCAGCAGCTTAGGGCAGGGGCGGGTAGCTTTCTTT. Translation gives CASSLGQGRVAFF.

The genes are TRBV29-1 and TRBJ2-3, with 10 bases identical to TRBD2. Trimming at V came to 4 bases and at J to 5 bases, leaving 9 bases not matched to a gene. The V gene's germline CDR1 is SQVTM and CDR2 ANQGSEA. The CDR3 sequence is 15 residues long. CDR3 sequence: CSVATGTSAGDTQYF. The CDR3, as DNA: TGCAGCGTTGCAACCGGGACTAGCGCGGGAGATACGCAGTATTTT.

The J gene is TRBJ2-2, the V gene TRBV4-1; unclear D gene. In germline, CDR1 is MGHRA, CDR2 YSYEKL. The CDR3 sequence is 14 residues long. V lost 1 base to trimming and J lost 9 bases, with 12 bases between them. The chain's CDR3 is CASSQAGSPRELFF. In DNA, the CDR3 is TGCGCCAGCAGCCAAGCTGGTAGCCCCCGGGAGCTGTTTTTT.

This chain joins TRBV7-9 and TRBJ2-7; D is possibly TRBD2 (5 bases). CDR1 is SEHNR and CDR2 is FQNEAQ in the germline V gene (reference sequence). This CDR3 has 15 amino acids. Trimming cost V 0 bases and J 5 bases, with 14 bases left between them. CDR3 bases: TGTGCCAGCAGCTTAGCGGCGGGTCCGTTGAACGAGCAGTACTTC. Its protein product is CASSLAAGPLNEQYF.

V gene TRBV20-1 combines with J gene TRBJ2-1; the D gene is possibly TRBD2 (6 bases). CDR1 and CDR2 (germline): DFQATT, SNEGSKA (reference sequence). The CDR3 has 11 residues. Trimming left V 6 bases short and J 13 bases short, with 16 bases between. Written as DNA, the CDR3 is TGCAGTGCGCCGCTACTAGCTACCCAGTTCTTC. Encoded protein: CSAPLLATQFF.

The CDR3 nucleotides read TGCGCCAGCAGCGTGGGGACATCCGCAGATACGCAGTATTTT. Translating gives CASSVGTSADTQYF. The V call is TRBV5-1, the J call TRBJ2-3; the D gene is possibly TRBD1 (6 bases). Trimming cost V 4 bases and J 4 bases, with 13 bases left between them. The CDR3 is 14 residues long. In germline, CDR1 is SGHRS, CDR2 YFSETQ.

With respect to this clone: Additional DNA sequences in this sample encode the identical CDR3. V gene TRBV5-1 combines with J gene TRBJ2-1, with 12 bases identical to TRBD2. CDR1 and CDR2 (germline): SGHRS, YFSETQ. The junction had 3 bases not matched to a gene; V was cut back by 1 base and J by 7 bases. This CDR3 region has 15 residues. The CDR3 loop reads CASSLMTSGGNEQFF. Here the CDR3 DNA reads TGCGCCAGCAGCTTGATGACTAGCGGGGGTAATGAGCAGTTCTTC.

The chain carries TRBV6-5 and TRBJ1-4; 9 positions agree with TRBD1. The CDR3 has 15 residues. The V segment lost 0 bases and the J segment 6 bases; nucleotides outside the gene matches: 2. Germline CDR1 and CDR2: MNHEY and SVGAGI. The CDR3 DNA reads as TGTGCCAGCAGTTACTCGGGACAGGGTTATGAAAAACTGTTTTTT. Its translation is CASSYSGQGYEKLFF.

The gene calls are TRBV10-3 and TRBJ2-3, with 8 bases identical to TRBD2. The CDR3 has 15 amino acids. Losses at the gene ends were 5 bases for V and 2 bases for J; bases not matched to a gene: 6. The germline gives CDR1 ENHRY, CDR2 SYGVKD. The CDR3 DNA is TGTGCCATCAGTCCGGGGCGGGGGGCCACAGATACGCAGTATTTT. Encoded protein: CAISPGRGATDTQYF.

The CDR3 is CASSELWASLNGYTF. CDR3 DNA sequence: TGTGCCAGCAGTGAACTCTGGGCTTCCTTGAACGGCTACACCTTC. This sequence joins TRBV6-1 and TRBJ1-2; no firm D call. The germline CDR1 and CDR2 sequences are MNHNS and SASEGT. The CDR3 is made up of 15 amino acids. V was cut by 2 bases and J by 8 bases, with 18 bases left in between.

The chain carries TRBV10-3 and TRBJ1-2, with 9 bases aligning to TRBD1. Germline V CDR1 and CDR2: ENHRY, SYGVKD. J gave up 6 bases and V 3 bases, and 5 bases lay outside the gene matches. The CDR3 has 14 residues. DNA of the CDR3: TGTGCCATCAGTGATTTAGGACAGGGGAATGGCTACACCTTC. This gives the protein CAISDLGQGNGYTF.